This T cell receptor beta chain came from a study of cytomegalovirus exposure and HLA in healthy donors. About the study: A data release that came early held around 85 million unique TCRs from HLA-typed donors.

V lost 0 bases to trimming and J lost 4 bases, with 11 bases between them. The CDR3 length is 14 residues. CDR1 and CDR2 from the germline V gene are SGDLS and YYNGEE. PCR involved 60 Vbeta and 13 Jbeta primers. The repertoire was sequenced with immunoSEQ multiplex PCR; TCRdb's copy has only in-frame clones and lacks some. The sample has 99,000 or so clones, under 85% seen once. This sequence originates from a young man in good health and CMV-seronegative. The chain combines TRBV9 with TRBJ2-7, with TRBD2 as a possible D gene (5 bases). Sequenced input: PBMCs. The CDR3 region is CASSVGGFGYEQYF. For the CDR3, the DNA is TGTGCCAGCAGCGTAGGAGGGTTTGGGTACGAGCAGTACTTC.